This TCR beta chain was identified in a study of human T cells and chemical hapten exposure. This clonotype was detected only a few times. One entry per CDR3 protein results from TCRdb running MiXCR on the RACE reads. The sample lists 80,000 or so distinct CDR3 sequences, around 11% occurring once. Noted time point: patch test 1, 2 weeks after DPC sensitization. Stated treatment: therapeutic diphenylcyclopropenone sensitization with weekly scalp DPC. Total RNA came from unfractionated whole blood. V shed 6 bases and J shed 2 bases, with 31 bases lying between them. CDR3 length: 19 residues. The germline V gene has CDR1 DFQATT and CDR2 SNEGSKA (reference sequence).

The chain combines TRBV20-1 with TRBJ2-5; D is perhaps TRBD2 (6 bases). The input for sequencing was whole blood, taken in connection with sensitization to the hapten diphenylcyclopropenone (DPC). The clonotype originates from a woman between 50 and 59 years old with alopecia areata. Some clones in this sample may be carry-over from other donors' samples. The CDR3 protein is CSANPSNLPSVRGQETQYF. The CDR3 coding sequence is TGCAGTGCGAACCCATCCAACCTACCTAGCGTGAGGGGACAAGAGACCCAGTACTTC.